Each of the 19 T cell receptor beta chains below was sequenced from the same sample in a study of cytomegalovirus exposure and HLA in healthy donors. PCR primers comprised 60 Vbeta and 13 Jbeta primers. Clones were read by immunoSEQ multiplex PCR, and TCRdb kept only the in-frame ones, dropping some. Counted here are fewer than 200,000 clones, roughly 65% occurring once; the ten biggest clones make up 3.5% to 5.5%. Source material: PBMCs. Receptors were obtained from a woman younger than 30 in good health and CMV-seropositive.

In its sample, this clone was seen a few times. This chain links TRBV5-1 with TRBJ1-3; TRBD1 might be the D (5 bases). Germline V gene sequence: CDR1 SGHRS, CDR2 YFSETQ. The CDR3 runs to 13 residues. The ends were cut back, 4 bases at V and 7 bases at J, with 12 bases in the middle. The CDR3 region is CASSPTGTNTIYF. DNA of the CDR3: TGCGCCAGCAGCCCGACCGGGACTAACACCATATATTTT.

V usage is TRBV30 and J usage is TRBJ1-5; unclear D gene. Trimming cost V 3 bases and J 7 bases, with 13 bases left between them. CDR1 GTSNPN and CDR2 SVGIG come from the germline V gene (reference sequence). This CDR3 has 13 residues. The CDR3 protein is CAWSSRQHQPQHF. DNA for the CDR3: TGTGCCTGGAGCAGCAGGCAACACCAGCCCCAGCATTTT.

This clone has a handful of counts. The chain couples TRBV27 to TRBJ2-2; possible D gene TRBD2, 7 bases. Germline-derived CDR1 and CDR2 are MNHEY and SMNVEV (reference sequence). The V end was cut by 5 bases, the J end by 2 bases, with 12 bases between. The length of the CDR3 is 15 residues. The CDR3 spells CASSPTGGNTGELFF. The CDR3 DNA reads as TGTGCCAGCAGTCCCACGGGGGGCAACACCGGGGAGCTGTTTTTT.

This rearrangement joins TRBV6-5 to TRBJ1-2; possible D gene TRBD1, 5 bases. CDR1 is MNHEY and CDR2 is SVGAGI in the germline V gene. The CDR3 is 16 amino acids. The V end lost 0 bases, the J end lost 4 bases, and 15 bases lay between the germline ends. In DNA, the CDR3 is TGTGCCAGCAGTTACTCGCGGAGGGGAGGTATCTATGGCTACACCTTC. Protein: CASSYSRRGGIYGYTF.

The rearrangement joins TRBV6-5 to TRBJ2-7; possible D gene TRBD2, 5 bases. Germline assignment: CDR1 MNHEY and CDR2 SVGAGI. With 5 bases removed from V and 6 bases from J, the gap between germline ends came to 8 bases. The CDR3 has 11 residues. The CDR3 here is CASSGRGEQYF. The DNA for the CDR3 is TGTGCCAGCAGTGGTCGGGGCGAGCAGTACTTC.

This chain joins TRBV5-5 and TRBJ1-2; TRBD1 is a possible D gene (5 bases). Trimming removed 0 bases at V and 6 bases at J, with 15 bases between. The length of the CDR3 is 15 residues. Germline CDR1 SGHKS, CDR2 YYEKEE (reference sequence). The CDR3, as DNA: TGTGCCAGCAGCTTGGCCCCCGGGGCGGGACATGGCTACACCTTC. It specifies CASSLAPGAGHGYTF.

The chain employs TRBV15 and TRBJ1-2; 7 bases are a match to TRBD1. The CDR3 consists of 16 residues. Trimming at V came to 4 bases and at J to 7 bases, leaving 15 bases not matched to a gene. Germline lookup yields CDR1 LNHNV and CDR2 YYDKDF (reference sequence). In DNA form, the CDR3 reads TGTGCCACCAGCATCAGAGTTGGACAGGTTGGGTCTGGCTACACCTTC. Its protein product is CATSIRVGQVGSGYTF.

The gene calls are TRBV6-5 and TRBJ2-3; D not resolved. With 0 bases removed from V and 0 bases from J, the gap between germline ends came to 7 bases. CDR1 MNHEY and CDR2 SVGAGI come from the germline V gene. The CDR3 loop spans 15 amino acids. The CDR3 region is CASSYSPDSTDTQYF. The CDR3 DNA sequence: TGTGCCAGCAGTTACTCGCCAGATAGCACAGATACGCAGTATTTT.

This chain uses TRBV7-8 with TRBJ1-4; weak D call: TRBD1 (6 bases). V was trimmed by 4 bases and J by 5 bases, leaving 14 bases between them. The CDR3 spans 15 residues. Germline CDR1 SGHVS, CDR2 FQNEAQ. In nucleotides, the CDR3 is TGTGCCAGCAGCTGGTCCGGGACAAGAAATGAAAAACTGTTTTTT. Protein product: CASSWSGTRNEKLFF.

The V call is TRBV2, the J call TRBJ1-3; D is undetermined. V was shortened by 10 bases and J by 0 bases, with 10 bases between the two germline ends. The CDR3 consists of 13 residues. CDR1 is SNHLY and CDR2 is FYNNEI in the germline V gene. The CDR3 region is CATLYSSGNTIYF. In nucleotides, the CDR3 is TGTGCCACGTTGTATAGCTCTGGAAACACCATATATTTT.

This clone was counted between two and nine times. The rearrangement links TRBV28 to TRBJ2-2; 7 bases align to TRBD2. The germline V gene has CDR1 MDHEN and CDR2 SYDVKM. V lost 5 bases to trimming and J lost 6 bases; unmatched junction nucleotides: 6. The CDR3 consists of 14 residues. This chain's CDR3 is CASSGRGVPGELFF. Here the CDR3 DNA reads TGTGCCAGCAGTGGGAGGGGAGTTCCCGGGGAGCTGTTTTTT.

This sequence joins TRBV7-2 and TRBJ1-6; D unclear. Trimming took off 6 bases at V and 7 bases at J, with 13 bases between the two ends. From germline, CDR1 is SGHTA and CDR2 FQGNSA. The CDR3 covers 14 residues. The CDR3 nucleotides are TGTGCCAGCAGTCGGGATCCCACGAATTCACCCCTCCACTTT. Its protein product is CASSRDPTNSPLHF.

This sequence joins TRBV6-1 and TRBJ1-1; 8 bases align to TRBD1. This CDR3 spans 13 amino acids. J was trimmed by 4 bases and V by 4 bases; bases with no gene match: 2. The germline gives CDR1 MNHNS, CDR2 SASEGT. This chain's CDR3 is CASSVTGGTEAFF. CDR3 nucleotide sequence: TGTGCCAGCAGTGTTACAGGGGGCACTGAAGCTTTCTTT.

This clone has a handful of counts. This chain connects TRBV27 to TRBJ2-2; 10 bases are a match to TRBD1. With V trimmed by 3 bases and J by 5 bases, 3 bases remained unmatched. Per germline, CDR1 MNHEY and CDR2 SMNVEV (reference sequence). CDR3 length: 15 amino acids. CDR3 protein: CASSFSGQGTGELFF. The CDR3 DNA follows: TGTGCCAGCAGTTTCTCGGGACAGGGGACCGGGGAGCTGTTTTTT.

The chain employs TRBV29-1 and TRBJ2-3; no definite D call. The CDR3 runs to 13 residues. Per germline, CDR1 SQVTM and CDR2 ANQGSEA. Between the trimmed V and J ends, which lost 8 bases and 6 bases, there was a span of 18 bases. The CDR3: CSHGEGTGDTQYF. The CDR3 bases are TGCAGCCACGGCGAAGGAACCGGGGATACGCAGTATTTT.

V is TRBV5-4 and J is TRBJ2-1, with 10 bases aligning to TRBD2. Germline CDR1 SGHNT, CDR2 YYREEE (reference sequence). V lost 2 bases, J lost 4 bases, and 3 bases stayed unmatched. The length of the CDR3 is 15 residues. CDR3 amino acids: CASSLWTSGYNEQFF. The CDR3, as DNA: TGTGCCAGCAGCTTATGGACTAGCGGTTACAATGAGCAGTTCTTC.

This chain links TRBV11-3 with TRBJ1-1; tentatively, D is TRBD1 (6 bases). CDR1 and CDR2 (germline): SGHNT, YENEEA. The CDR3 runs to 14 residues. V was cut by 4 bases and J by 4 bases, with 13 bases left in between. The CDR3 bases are TGTGCCAGCAGCTATAACCAGGGGAGCACTGAAGCTTTCTTT. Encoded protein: CASSYNQGSTEAFF.

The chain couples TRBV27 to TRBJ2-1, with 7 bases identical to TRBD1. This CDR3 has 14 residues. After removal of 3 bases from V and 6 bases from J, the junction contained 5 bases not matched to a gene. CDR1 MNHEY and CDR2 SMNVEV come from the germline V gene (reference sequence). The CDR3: CASSLWTGGNEQFF. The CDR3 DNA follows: TGTGCCAGCAGTTTGTGGACAGGCGGCAATGAGCAGTTCTTC.

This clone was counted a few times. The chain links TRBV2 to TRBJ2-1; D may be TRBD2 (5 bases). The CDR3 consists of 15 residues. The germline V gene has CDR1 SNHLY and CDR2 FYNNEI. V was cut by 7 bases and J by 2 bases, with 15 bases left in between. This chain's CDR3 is CASTHPQEAYNEQFF. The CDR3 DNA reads TGTGCCAGCACCCACCCTCAGGAGGCCTACAATGAGCAGTTCTTC.